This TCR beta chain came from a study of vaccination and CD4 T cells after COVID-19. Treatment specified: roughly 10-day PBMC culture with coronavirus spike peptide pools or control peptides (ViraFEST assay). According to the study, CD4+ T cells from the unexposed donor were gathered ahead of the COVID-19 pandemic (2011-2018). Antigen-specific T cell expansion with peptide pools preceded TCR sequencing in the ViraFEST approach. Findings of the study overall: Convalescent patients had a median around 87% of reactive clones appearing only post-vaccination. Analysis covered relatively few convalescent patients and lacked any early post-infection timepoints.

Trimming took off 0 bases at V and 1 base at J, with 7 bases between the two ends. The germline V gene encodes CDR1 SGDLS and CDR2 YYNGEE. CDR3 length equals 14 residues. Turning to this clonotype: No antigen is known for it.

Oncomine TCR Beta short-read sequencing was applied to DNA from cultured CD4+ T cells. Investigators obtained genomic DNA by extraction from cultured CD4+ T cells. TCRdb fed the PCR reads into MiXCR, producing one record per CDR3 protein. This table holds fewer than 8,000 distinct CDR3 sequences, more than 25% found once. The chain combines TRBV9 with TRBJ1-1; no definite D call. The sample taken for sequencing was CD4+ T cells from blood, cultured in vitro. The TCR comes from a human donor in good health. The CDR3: CASSVVGGNTEAFF. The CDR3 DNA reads TGTGCCAGCAGCGTAGTAGGAGGGAACACTGAAGCTTTCTTT.